This passage covers 5 T cell receptor beta chains from one sample sequenced in a study of neoadjuvant anti-PD-1 for oral cavity cancer. Time point in this sample: after neoadjuvant nivolumab, at surgical resection. Profiling relied on immunoSEQ multiplex PCR, and the TCRdb table lists in-frame clones only, not all of them. The table shows about 8,200 clones, with 70% occurring only once. The specimen comprised PBMCs, sampled after nivolumab (anti-PD-1) treatment. The receptor source for this set is a person between 40 and 85 years old with oral cavity squamous cell carcinoma.

The rearrangement uses TRBV11-3 and TRBJ2-2; D is ambiguous. V was trimmed by 4 bases and J by 5 bases, leaving 5 bases between them. Germline V lookup: CDR1 SGHNT, CDR2 YENEEA. The CDR3 runs to 12 residues. The CDR3 DNA reads TGTGCCAGCAGCTCTCCGACCGGGGAGCTGTTTTTT. It codes for CASSSPTGELFF.

CDR3 in amino acids: CASSQRPPGQGASTDTQYF. DNA for the CDR3: TGCGCCAGCAGCCAGCGTCCTCCGGGACAGGGGGCGAGTACAGATACGCAGTATTTT. The gene calls are TRBV4-1 and TRBJ2-3, with 12 bases lining up with TRBD1. J lost 3 bases, V lost 3 bases, and 13 bases had no gene match. This CDR3 spans 19 amino acids. In germline, CDR1 is MGHRA, CDR2 YSYEKL.

This chain links TRBV9 with TRBJ1-3; D call uncertain. V lost 0 bases to trimming and J lost 0 bases, with 13 bases between them. The CDR3 sequence is 17 residues long. Germline V gives CDR1 SGDLS, CDR2 YYNGEE. CDR3 in DNA: TGTGCCAGCAGCGTAGGTACGGCGCGCCGCTCTGGAAACACCATATATTTT. It codes for CASSVGTARRSGNTIYF.

The rearrangement links TRBV14 to TRBJ2-5, with 8 bases matching TRBD1. V was pared by 4 bases and J by 5 bases, with 9 bases of the junction left unmatched. CDR1 is SGHDN and CDR2 is FVKESK in the germline V gene. CDR3 length: 15 residues. The CDR3 here is CASSRFTGGWETQYF. The CDR3 coding sequence is TGTGCCAGCAGCCGTTTTACAGGGGGATGGGAGACCCAGTACTTC.

J is TRBJ1-2 and V is TRBV4-2; 11 bases are a match to TRBD1. CDR3 length: 14 amino acids. V shed 4 bases, J shed 7 bases, and the junction held 5 bases outside the gene matches. Germline V CDR1 and CDR2: LGHNA, YNFKEQ. Written as DNA, the CDR3 is TGTGCCAGCAGCCGTAAAGGGACAGGGGGTGGCTACACCTTC. Residues: CASSRKGTGGGYTF.